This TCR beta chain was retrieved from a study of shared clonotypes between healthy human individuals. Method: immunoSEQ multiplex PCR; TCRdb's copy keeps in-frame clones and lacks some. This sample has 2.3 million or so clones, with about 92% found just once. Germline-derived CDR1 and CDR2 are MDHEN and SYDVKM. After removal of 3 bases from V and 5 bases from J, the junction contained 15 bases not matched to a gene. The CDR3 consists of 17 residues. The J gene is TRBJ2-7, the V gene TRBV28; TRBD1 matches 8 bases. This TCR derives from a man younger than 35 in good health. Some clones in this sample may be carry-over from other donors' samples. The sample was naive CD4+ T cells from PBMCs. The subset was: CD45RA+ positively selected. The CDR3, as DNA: TGTGCCAGCAGTTTGGAGACCCCCGGGACAGGTGTCGACGAGCAGTACTTC. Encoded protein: CASSLETPGTGVDEQYF.